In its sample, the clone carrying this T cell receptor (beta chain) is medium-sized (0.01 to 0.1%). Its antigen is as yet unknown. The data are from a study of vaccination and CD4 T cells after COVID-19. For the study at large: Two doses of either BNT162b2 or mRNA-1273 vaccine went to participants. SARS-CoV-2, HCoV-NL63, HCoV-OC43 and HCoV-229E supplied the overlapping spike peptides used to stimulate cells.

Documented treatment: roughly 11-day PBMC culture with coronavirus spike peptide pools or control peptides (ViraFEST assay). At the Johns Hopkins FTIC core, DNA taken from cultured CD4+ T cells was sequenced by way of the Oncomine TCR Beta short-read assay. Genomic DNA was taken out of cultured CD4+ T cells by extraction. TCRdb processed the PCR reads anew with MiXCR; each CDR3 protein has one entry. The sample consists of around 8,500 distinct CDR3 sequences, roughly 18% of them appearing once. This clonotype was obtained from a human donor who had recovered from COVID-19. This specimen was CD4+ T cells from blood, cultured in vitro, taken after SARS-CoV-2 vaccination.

CDR3 sequence reads: CASSLEGGSPTEAFF. The CDR3 DNA is TGTGCCAGCAGCTTAGAGGGGGGTAGCCCTACTGAAGCTTTCTTT. The rearrangement links TRBV7-9 to TRBJ1-1; weak D call: TRBD1 (6 bases). Deletions cut 1 base from V and 5 bases from J, with 14 bases between. This CDR3 contains 15 residues. The germline V gene has CDR1 SEHNR and CDR2 FQNEAQ (reference sequence).